These T cell receptor beta chains were read from a single sample in a study of CD8 T cells in Susac syndrome. Each CDR3 protein gets one entry after TCRdb re-called the immunoSEQ multiplex PCR reads with MiXCR. This table holds tens of thousands of distinct CDR3 sequences, around 90% found once. Sequenced material: CD8+ T cells from PBMCs. The source is a human donor with multiple sclerosis. The CDR3 runs from the conserved cysteine through the conserved F or W. D genes are given only for firm matches. Where a row states a size, it is once, few, many or the class of an expanded clone; other rows omit it.

.,.,TRBV11-2,16,TRBJ2-4,TGTGCCAGCAGCCCGGCCCCGGGAGCAGCCAAAAACATTCAGTACTTC,CASSPAPGAAKNIQYF
TRBD1,once,TRBV5-6,13,TRBJ1-1,TGTGCCAGCAGCTCGACAGGGGTGACTGAAGCTTTCTTT,CASSSTGVTEAFF
TRBD2,.,TRBV28,14,TRBJ2-7,TGTGCCAGCAGCCTTGGGAGGGGACCCTACGAGCAGTACTTC,CASSLGRGPYEQYF
TRBD1,.,TRBV5-4,14,TRBJ2-7,TGTGCCAGCAGCTCCCCTGGGACAGGGAACGAGCAGTACTTC,CASSSPGTGNEQYF
.,.,TRBV19,15,TRBJ1-1,TGTGCCAGTAGTATAAGGGGACAACCTTGGGAGGAAGCTTTCTTT,CASSIRGQPWEEAFF
.,.,TRBV30,13,TRBJ1-1,TGTGCCTGGAGTGTACATAGTGGGACTGAAGCTTTCTTT,CAWSVHSGTEAFF
.,once,TRBV24-1,17,TRBJ2-1,TGTGCCACCAGTGATTCGAGCTCGGGGATTTTCTACAATGAGCAGTTCTTC,CATSDSSSGIFYNEQFF
.,.,TRBV28,15,TRBJ2-7,TGTGCCAGCAGTTTTCGGGGGGCGCTAATTTACGAGCAGTACTTC,CASSFRGALIYEQYF
.,.,TRBV10-3,15,TRBJ1-3,TGTGCCATCAGAGAAACGCCGAGCTCTGGAAACACCATATATTTT,CAIRETPSSGNTIYF
.,once,TRBV6-6,12,TRBJ1-1,TGTGCCAGCAGTTACGGGACTACTGAAGCTTTCTTT,CASSYGTTEAFF
TRBD2,.,TRBV13,16,TRBJ2-5,TGTGCCAGCAGCGAGAGGACTAGCGGGGGCCAAGAGACCCAGTACTTC,CASSERTSGGQETQYF
TRBD2,.,TRBV6-5,16,TRBJ2-1,TGTGCCAGCAGTTACCCTAGGACTAGGCCCGGCAATGAGCAGTTCTTC,CASSYPRTRPGNEQFF
.,.,TRBV4-3,15,TRBJ2-1,TGCGCCAGCAGTGGGACTTCGAGCTCCTACAATGAGCAGTTCTTC,CASSGTSSSYNEQFF